The 27 T cell receptor beta chains in this list originate from one sample, sequenced in a study of cytomegalovirus exposure and HLA in healthy donors. PCR primers comprised 60 Vbeta and 13 Jbeta primers. The protocol was immunoSEQ multiplex PCR, while the TCRdb copy is restricted to in-frame clones and leaves out a portion. Of 100,000 to 150,000 clones listed, approximately 79% were seen once; the top ten hold around 4%. The sequenced sample was PBMCs. All receptors derive from a young man in good health and CMV-seronegative.

The chain recombines TRBV6-6 with TRBJ2-1, with TRBD2 as a possible D gene (6 bases). The CDR3 totals 16 residues. V was trimmed by 5 bases and J by 0 bases, leaving 14 bases between them. The germline CDR1 and CDR2 sequences are MNHNY and SVGAGI (reference sequence). In nucleotides, the CDR3 is TGTGCCAGCAGTCCAAAGGTCGGGAGCTCCTACAATGAGCAGTTCTTC. It specifies CASSPKVGSSYNEQFF.

J is TRBJ1-4 and V is TRBV18; 10 bases are a match to TRBD1. The germline V gene encodes CDR1 KGHSH and CDR2 LQKENI. V dropped 5 bases and J dropped 7; count of bases not matched to a gene: 16. The CDR3 is made up of 18 amino acids. The CDR3 loop reads CASSASGTGAPSAEKLFF. CDR3 sequence (DNA): TGTGCCAGCTCAGCCTCCGGGACAGGGGCCCCCTCAGCTGAAAAACTGTTTTTT.

In its sample, this clone was seen once. The rearrangement links TRBV16 to TRBJ1-1, with D possibly TRBD1 on 5 matching bases. V was cut by 3 bases and J by 4 bases, with 9 bases left in between. Germline V gene sequence: CDR1 KGHSY, CDR2 FQNENV. The CDR3 covers 13 residues. CDR3 residues: CASSQGRVTEAFF. CDR3 DNA: TGTGCCAGCAGCCAGGGCAGGGTCACTGAAGCTTTCTTT. Variable domain in full (rest from reference TRBV16 and TRBJ1-1): GEEVAQTPKHLVRGEGQKAKLYCAPIKGHSYVFWYQQVLKNEFKFLISFQNENVFDETGMPKERFSAKCLPNSPCSLEIQATKLEDSAVYFCASSQGRVTEAFFGQGTRLTVV.

CDR3 DNA sequence: TGTGCCTGGAGTGCTCATCAGCGGGGGGGTACAGATACGCAGTATTTT. This sequence encodes CAWSAHQRGGTDTQYF. The J gene is TRBJ2-3, the V gene TRBV30; 10 nucleotides align to TRBD2. V trimming: 1 base; J trimming: 3 bases; junction bases outside the gene matches: 7. This CDR3 has 16 residues. Germline CDR1 is GTSNPN and CDR2 is SVGIG (reference sequence).

The chain recombines TRBV27 with TRBJ2-3, with TRBD2 matching over 11 bases. J lost 4 bases, V lost 5 bases, and 8 bases had no gene match. Germline CDR1 and CDR2: MNHEY and SMNVEV (reference sequence). This CDR3 comprises 16 residues. The CDR3 nucleotides read TGTGCCAGCAGTCCTGGGACTAGCGGCTACTCAGATACGCAGTATTTT. Protein sequence: CASSPGTSGYSDTQYF.

This chain joins TRBV4-3 and TRBJ1-4; D is uncertain. Germline CDR1 is LGHNA and CDR2 is YSLEER. Trimming cost V 0 bases and J 3 bases, with 8 bases left between them. This CDR3 spans 15 amino acids. Written as DNA, the CDR3 is TGCGCCAGCAGCCAAGATCGGGGTCCTAATGAAAAACTGTTTTTT. Translation gives CASSQDRGPNEKLFF.

The chain employs TRBV4-1 and TRBJ2-1; D unclear. CDR1 is MGHRA and CDR2 is YSYEKL in the germline V gene. V gave up 1 base and J gave up 10 bases, with 11 bases separating them. The CDR3 consists of 13 residues. The CDR3 DNA follows: TGCGCCAGCAGCCAAGCCAAGGTGGGCGAGCAGTTCTTC. Protein: CASSQAKVGEQFF.

This clone was picked up a small number of times. The chain is built from TRBV28 and TRBJ1-4, with a weak D call TRBD1 (5 bases). V dropped 5 bases and J dropped 7 bases, with 20 bases sitting between them. Germline-derived CDR1 and CDR2 are MDHEN and SYDVKM. The CDR3 loop spans 16 amino acids. CDR3 residues: CASSRRVAVTAEKLFF. In DNA, the CDR3 is TGTGCCAGCAGTCGGAGGGTAGCGGTGACAGCTGAAAAACTGTTTTTT.

The CDR3 DNA sequence: TGTGCCAGCAGTTACACTAGCGGGGGGTACCAAGAGACCCAGTACTTC. Encoded protein: CASSYTSGGYQETQYF. The rearrangement uses TRBV6-6 and TRBJ2-5, with 12 bases lining up with TRBD2. V lost 2 bases and J lost 0; bases outside the gene matches: 1. Germline V gene sequence: CDR1 MNHNY, CDR2 SVGAGI (reference sequence). The CDR3 extends over 16 amino acids.

The chain couples TRBV13 to TRBJ2-2; 8 bases match TRBD1. V was pared by 0 bases and J by 6 bases, with 6 bases of the junction left unmatched. Germline CDR1 and CDR2: PRHDT and FYEKMQ (reference sequence). There are 16 residues in the CDR3. Here the CDR3 DNA reads TGTGCCAGCAGCTTAGGAGGGCAGGGGGCTGCCGGGGAGCTGTTTTTT. This encodes CASSLGGQGAAGELFF.

The rearrangement joins TRBV6-5 to TRBJ1-5; D is possibly TRBD1 (6 bases). Deletions cut 0 bases from V and 4 bases from J, with 10 bases between. The germline V gene has CDR1 MNHEY and CDR2 SVGAGI. The CDR3 covers 15 residues. The CDR3 coding sequence is TGTGCCAGCAGTTACTCGAAACAGGGTAATCAGCCCCAGCATTTT. Its translation: CASSYSKQGNQPQHF.

This clone was counted a few times. This sequence joins TRBV4-2 and TRBJ2-7; 10 positions match TRBD2. After removal of 4 bases from V and 2 bases from J, the junction contained 11 bases not matched to a gene. CDR1 and CDR2 from the germline V gene are LGHNA and YNFKEQ. The CDR3 totals 17 residues. CDR3 protein: CASSPYEGAGGTYEQYF. For the CDR3, the DNA is TGTGCCAGCAGCCCCTACGAGGGAGCGGGGGGGACCTACGAGCAGTACTTC.

The J gene is TRBJ1-3, the V gene TRBV7-8; tentatively, D is TRBD1 (6 bases). CDR1 SGHVS and CDR2 FQNEAQ come from the germline V gene. CDR3 length: 16 residues. Trimming removed 1 base from V and 1 base from J, with 11 bases in between. The CDR3, as DNA: TGTGCCAGCAGCTTAGTGGTGAGGGGGTCTGGAAACACCATATATTTT. Protein sequence: CASSLVVRGSGNTIYF.

The table lists this clone with a count of one. This sequence joins TRBV7-8 and TRBJ1-2; D unclear. This CDR3 is 13 amino acids long. The V and J ends lost 5 bases and 8 bases respectively, with 15 bases between them. The V gene's germline CDR1 is SGHVS and CDR2 FQNEAQ. DNA of the CDR3: TGTGCCAGCAGCCCCCGGCACTGGCGGGGCTACACCTTC. It encodes CASSPRHWRGYTF.

The rearrangement joins TRBV11-3 to TRBJ2-2; 10 bases agree with TRBD1. The trim removed 2 bases at V and 6 bases at J, leaving 9 bases unmatched. Germline-derived CDR1 and CDR2 are SGHNT and YENEEA. The CDR3 is made up of 17 amino acids. CDR3 protein: CASSLSWGQGRAGELFF. In DNA form, the CDR3 reads TGTGCCAGCAGCTTATCATGGGGACAGGGGAGGGCCGGGGAGCTGTTTTTT. Based on the CDR3 plus reference TRBV11-3 and TRBJ2-2, the full variable domain is EAGVVQSPRYKIIEKKQPVAFWCNPISGHNTLYWYLQNLGQGPELLIRYENEEAVDDSQLPKDRFSAERLKGVDSTLKIQPAELGDSAVYLCASSLSWGQGRAGELFFGEGSRLTVL.

This clone was counted once. The V gene is TRBV7-8, the J gene TRBJ1-4; no clear D gene. The V and J ends lost 3 bases and 4 bases respectively, with 6 bases between them. The CDR3 is 13 residues long. The germline V gene has CDR1 SGHVS and CDR2 FQNEAQ. The CDR3 reads CASSFQFNEKLFF. The CDR3, as DNA: TGTGCCAGCAGCTTCCAGTTTAATGAAAAACTGTTTTTT.

This clone was found once. CDR3 DNA: TGTGCCAGTAGTATTCTTCCTTATAGCAATCAGCCCCAGCATTTT. Protein: CASSILPYSNQPQHF. The V and J genes are TRBV19 and TRBJ1-5; no clear D. The CDR3 has 15 residues. CDR1 LNHDA and CDR2 SQIVND come from the germline V gene (reference sequence). Trimming pared 3 bases from V and 0 bases from J, leaving 9 bases between.

This chain links TRBV2 with TRBJ1-6, with D possibly matching TRBD1 (5 bases). V was shortened by 6 bases and J by 11 bases, with 11 bases between the two germline ends. Germline V gene sequence: CDR1 SNHLY, CDR2 FYNNEI. This CDR3 is 12 amino acids long. The CDR3 region is CASRGDSPPLHF. Here the CDR3 DNA reads TGTGCCAGCAGGGGGGACTCCCCACCCCTCCACTTT.

Of note for this clone: Other DNA variants within this sample encode the same CDR3. This chain connects TRBV27 to TRBJ1-1; 10 bases map to TRBD1. The junction had 16 bases not matched to a gene; V was cut back by 8 bases and J by 10 bases. CDR1 and CDR2 (germline): MNHEY, SMNVEV (reference sequence). This CDR3 has 15 amino acids. DNA of the CDR3: TGTGCCAGCCAAGGCGGGGACAGGGGTCGCCCGCTAGCTTTCTTT. Amino acid sequence: CASQGGDRGRPLAFF.

This chain's CDR3 is CASSSGLAGRRNTGELFF. The DNA for the CDR3 is TGCGCCAGCAGCTCCGGACTAGCGGGGCGACGGAACACCGGGGAGCTGTTTTTT. The V and J genes are TRBV5-1 and TRBJ2-2, with 12 bases lining up with TRBD2. The junction had 7 bases not matched to a gene; V was cut back by 3 bases and J by 1 base. The V gene's germline CDR1 is SGHRS and CDR2 YFSETQ. The CDR3 is made up of 18 amino acids.

A single count supports this clone. The V call is TRBV28, the J call TRBJ2-7; D gene ambiguous. V was shortened by 2 bases and J by 10 bases, with 15 bases between the two germline ends. The CDR3 is 13 amino acids. In germline, CDR1 is MDHEN, CDR2 SYDVKM. The DNA of the CDR3 is TGTGCCAGCAGTTTACATCAGAGGCTTGGCCAGTACTTC. Amino acids: CASSLHQRLGQYF.

The sample holds one count of this clone. V gene TRBV9 combines with J gene TRBJ2-5; TRBD1 aligns across 7 bases. With V trimmed by 4 bases and J by 2 bases, 5 bases remained unmatched. The CDR3 totals 14 residues. Per the germline V gene, CDR1 is SGDLS and CDR2 is YYNGEE. Written as DNA, the CDR3 is TGTGCCAGCAGCCCCCGGACAGGACAAGAGACCCAGTACTTC. This translates into CASSPRTGQETQYF.

As DNA, the CDR3 is TGTGCCAGCAGTTTTGAAAGCGGAGGAGAGACCCAGTACTTC. It is translated as CASSFESGGETQYF. This chain links TRBV27 with TRBJ2-5, with a tentative D call TRBD2 (5 bases). The length of the CDR3 is 14 residues. Trimming removed 3 bases at V and 4 bases at J, with 12 bases between. CDR1 is MNHEY, CDR2 SMNVEV, per germline (reference sequence).

V gene TRBV1 combines with J gene TRBJ2-1; the DNA was not used to check the table's D call, TRBD2. TRBV1 is assigned pseudogene status. CDR3 length: 17 residues. CDR3: CTSSQEVASGGADEQFF. The CDR3 DNA sequence: TGCACCAGCAGCCAAGAAGTAGCCAGCGGGGGGGCGGATGAGCAGTTCTTC.

V gene TRBV20-1 combines with J gene TRBJ1-1, with D hard to call. Trimming removed 6 bases from V and 9 bases from J, with 14 bases in between. The CDR3 sequence is 11 residues long. CDR1 and CDR2 from the germline V gene are DFQATT and SNEGSKA (reference sequence). The CDR3: CSAAVGEKAFF. The CDR3 DNA is TGCAGTGCCGCGGTCGGCGAAAAAGCTTTCTTT.

J is TRBJ2-3 and V is TRBV6-1; 7 bases line up with TRBD1. With 5 bases clipped from V and 0 bases from J, the junction kept 5 bases outside the gene matches. The germline CDR1 and CDR2 sequences are MNHNS and SASEGT. CDR3 length: 15 residues. CDR3 sequence reads: CASSRQGSSTDTQYF. The CDR3 nucleotides are TGTGCCAGCAGTAGACAGGGTTCGAGCACAGATACGCAGTATTTT.

The chain joins TRBV5-4 to TRBJ2-3; 7 bases match TRBD2. The ends lost 2 bases at V and 0 bases at J; junction bases unmatched: 3. The CDR3 contains 15 residues. The germline CDR1 and CDR2 sequences are SGHNT and YYREEE (reference sequence). The CDR3 DNA reads TGTGCCAGCAGCTTCTGGGAGGGGAGCACAGATACGCAGTATTTT. Translating it yields CASSFWEGSTDTQYF. The complete variable domain, with remaining parts taken from reference TRBV5-4 and TRBJ2-3, reads ETGVTQSPTHLIKTRGQQVTLRCSSQSGHNTVSWYQQALGQGPQFIFQYYREEENGRGNFPPRFSGLQFPNYSSELNVNALELDDSALYLCASSFWEGSTDTQYFGPGTRLTVL.